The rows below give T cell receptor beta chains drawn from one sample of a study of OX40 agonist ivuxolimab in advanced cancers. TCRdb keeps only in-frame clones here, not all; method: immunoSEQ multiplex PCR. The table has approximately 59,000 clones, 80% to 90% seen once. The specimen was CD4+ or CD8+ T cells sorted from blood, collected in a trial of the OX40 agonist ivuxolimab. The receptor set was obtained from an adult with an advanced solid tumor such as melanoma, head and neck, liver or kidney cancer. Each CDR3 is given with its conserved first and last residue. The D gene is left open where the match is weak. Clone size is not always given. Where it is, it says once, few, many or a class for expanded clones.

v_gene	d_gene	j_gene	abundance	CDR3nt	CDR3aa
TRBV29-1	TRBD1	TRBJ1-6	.	TGCAGCGTAGGGACAGGGAATTCACCCCTCCACTTT	CSVGTGNSPLHF
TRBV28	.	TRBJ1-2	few	TGTGCCAGCAGGACAGGCGCCCTTGAGAGGGGCTACACCTTC	CASRTGALERGYTF
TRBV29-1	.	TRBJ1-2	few	TGCAGCGCTACAGTACTTGGAGGCTACACCTTC	CSATVLGGYTF
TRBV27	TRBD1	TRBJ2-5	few	TGTGCCAGCAGCCGCAATAGGGCAGGGGGCGAGACCCAGTACTTC	CASSRNRAGGETQYF
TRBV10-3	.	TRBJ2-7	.	TGTGCCATCAATTCGGGAGCTTTCTACGAGCAGTACTTC	CAINSGAFYEQYF
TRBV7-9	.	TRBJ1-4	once	TGTGCCAGCGCCCAAACCCCAGGGAGGGGTGAAAAACTGTTTTTT	CASAQTPGRGEKLFF
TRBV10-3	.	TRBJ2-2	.	TGTGCCATCAGAGGGACCGCGAACACCGGGGAGCTGTTTTTT	CAIRGTANTGELFF
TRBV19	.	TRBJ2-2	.	TGTGCCAGTATTACACAGGGAATCGGGGAGCTGTTTTTT	CASITQGIGELFF
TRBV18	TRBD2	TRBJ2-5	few	TGTGCCAGCTCACCATCTCGGGGGGGAGAGACCCAGTACTTC	CASSPSRGGETQYF
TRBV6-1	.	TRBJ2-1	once	TGTGCCAGCAGTGAAGCTGCACCCAATGAGCAGTTCTTC	CASSEAAPNEQFF
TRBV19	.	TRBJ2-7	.	TGTGCCAGTAGCTTCCTCGGCAACTACGAGCAGTACTTC	CASSFLGNYEQYF
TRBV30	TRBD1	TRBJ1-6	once	TGTGCCTGGAGCGAGGGACAGGGGGCTACACCCCTCCACTTT	CAWSEGQGATPLHF
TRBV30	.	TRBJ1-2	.	TGTGCCTGGGACCTTAACTATGGCTACACCTTC	CAWDLNYGYTF
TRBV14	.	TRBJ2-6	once	TGTGCCAGCCACCGAGGGGGTTCTTCCTCTGGGGCCAACGTCCTGACTTTC	CASHRGGSSSGANVLTF
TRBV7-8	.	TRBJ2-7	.	TGTGCCAGCAGCTTCGCTAGAATCGGGGGGCAGTCAGGCGCCTACGAGCAGTACTTC	CASSFARIGGQSGAYEQYF
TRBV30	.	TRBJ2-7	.	TGTGCCTGGAGTGTAGGAGGGATGGCCTACGAGCAGTACTTC	CAWSVGGMAYEQYF
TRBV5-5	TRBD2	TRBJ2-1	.	TGTGCCAGCACCGTGGGGGCTAGCGGGACGAGGAAATACAATGAGCAGTTCTTC	CASTVGASGTRKYNEQFF
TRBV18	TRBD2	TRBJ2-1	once	TGTGCCAGCTCACCACCGGGACTAGCGGGAGGAGTCGGTGAGCAGTTCTTC	CASSPPGLAGGVGEQFF
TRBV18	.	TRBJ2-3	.	TGTGCCAGCTCATCTCCTGGGGCAGATACGCAGTATTTT	CASSSPGADTQYF
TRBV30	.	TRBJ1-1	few	TGTGCCTGCCGGGCCGTTGGAACTGAAGCTTTCTTT	CACRAVGTEAFF
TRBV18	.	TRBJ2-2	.	TGTGCCAGCTCACCTAAGAGCACCGGGGAGCTGTTTTTT	CASSPKSTGELFF
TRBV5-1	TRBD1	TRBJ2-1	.	TGCGCCAGCAGCCCCTCGCCCGGACAGGGCCCACATGAGCAGTTCTTC	CASSPSPGQGPHEQFF
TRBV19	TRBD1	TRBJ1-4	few	TGTGCCAGTCGGGACAGTCAGAATGAAAAACTGTTTTTT	CASRDSQNEKLFF
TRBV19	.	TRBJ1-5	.	TGTGCCAGTAGTATAGTATATATCCTAGGGGATAGCCAGCCCCAGCATTTT	CASSIVYILGDSQPQHF
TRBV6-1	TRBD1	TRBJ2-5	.	TGTGCCAGCAGTGGGGGACAGGACCCAACCCAGTACTTC	CASSGGQDPTQYF
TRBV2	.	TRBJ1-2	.	TGTGCCAGCAGGATCGGACGGACCGATAACTATGGCTACACCTTC	CASRIGRTDNYGYTF
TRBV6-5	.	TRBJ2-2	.	TGTGCCAGCAGTTACGAGACAGCGAACACCGGGGAGCTGTTTTTT	CASSYETANTGELFF
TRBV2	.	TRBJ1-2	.	TGTGCCAGCAGTGAATTCGGGTTCTATGGCTACACCTTC	CASSEFGFYGYTF
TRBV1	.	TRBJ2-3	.	TGCACCAGCAGCCTTCGTCCTAGCGGGTACACAGATACGCAGTATTTT	CTSSLRPSGYTDTQYF
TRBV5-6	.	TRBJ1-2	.	TGTGCCAGCAGCCTAGTCGGGGTTTTGGGTGGCTACACCTTC	CASSLVGVLGGYTF
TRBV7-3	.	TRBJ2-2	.	TGTGCCAGCAGCTTAACGTTGACAGGCGGGCTGTTTTTT	CASSLTLTGGLFF
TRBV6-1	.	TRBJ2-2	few	TGTGCCAGCAGCCCCACGATCCCGCACACCGGGGAGCTGTTTTTT	CASSPTIPHTGELFF
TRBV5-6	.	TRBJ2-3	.	TGTGCCAGCAGCCGGCAGAGCACAGATACGCAGTATTTT	CASSRQSTDTQYF
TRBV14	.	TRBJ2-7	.	TGTGCCAGCAGCCAAGTTCATGAAAGCGAGCAGTACTTC	CASSQVHESEQYF
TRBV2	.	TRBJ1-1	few	TGTGCCAGCAGTTACATGTTGAACACTGAAGCTTTCTTT	CASSYMLNTEAFF
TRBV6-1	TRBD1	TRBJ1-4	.	TGTGCCAGCAGTCAAGGGCCAGGGGGCGGTGAAAAACTGTTTTTT	CASSQGPGGGEKLFF
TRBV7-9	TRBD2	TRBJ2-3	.	TGTGCCAGCAGCTTTGGGACTAGCGGAGTTACGCAGTATTTT	CASSFGTSGVTQYF
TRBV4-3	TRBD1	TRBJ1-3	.	TGCGCCAGCAGCCAAGATGTGGCAGGGGGCTCTGGAAACACCATATATTTT	CASSQDVAGGSGNTIYF
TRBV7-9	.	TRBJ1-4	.	TGTGCCAGCAGCCCCTTTAGAGGGGGTAATGAAAAACTGTTTTTT	CASSPFRGGNEKLFF
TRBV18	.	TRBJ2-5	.	TGTGCCAGCTCACCCCGACTAGATGAGACCCAGTACTTC	CASSPRLDETQYF
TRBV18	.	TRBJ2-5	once	TGTGCCAGCTCACCAGGAGAGACCCAGTACTTC	CASSPGETQYF
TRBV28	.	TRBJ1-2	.	TGTGCCAGCAGTTCCGGGTTAGGACAGCGGGGCTATGGCTACACCTTC	CASSSGLGQRGYGYTF
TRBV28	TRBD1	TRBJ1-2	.	TGTGCCAGCACAGGGGGCTATGGCTACACCTTC	CASTGGYGYTF